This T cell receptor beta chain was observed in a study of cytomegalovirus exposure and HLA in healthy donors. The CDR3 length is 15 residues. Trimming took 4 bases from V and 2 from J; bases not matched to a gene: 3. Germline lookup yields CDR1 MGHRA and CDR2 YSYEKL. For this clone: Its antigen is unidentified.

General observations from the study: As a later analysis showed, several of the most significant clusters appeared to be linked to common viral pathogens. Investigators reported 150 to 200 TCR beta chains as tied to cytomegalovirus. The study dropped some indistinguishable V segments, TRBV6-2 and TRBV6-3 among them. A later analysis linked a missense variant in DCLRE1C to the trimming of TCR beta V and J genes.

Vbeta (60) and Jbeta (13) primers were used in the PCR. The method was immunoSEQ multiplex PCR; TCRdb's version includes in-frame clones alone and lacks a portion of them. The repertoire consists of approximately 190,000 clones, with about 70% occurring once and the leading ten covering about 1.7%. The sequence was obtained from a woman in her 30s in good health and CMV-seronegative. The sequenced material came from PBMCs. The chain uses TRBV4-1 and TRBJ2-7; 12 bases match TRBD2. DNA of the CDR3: TGCGCCAGCAGCCGGTGGACTAGCGGGGCCTACGAGCAGTACTTC. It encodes CASSRWTSGAYEQYF.